The TCR beta chain described here comes from a study of CD8+CD57+ T cells in acquired aplastic anemia. At the level of the study: Quantities of DNA derived from sorted CD4+ and CD8+ cells averaged approximately 3.5 ug.

This clonotype was observed a handful of times. Antigen: not known. Study-level findings and limits: Statistical testing detected no significant gap in CD8+ Simpson's diversity between patients and controls. In common between the patients and the controls were twenty-nine CD8+ CDR3 sequences.

TCR beta VDJ combinations and CDR3 sequences were profiled from genomic DNA. TCRdb re-analysed the reads in MiXCR, keeping a single row per CDR3 protein. The sample holds some 170,000 distinct CDR3 sequences, around 45% seen once. The CDR3 has 14 residues. Germline CDR1 reads SGHNT; CDR2 reads YENEEA. The ends were cut back, 1 base at V and 0 bases at J, with 7 bases in the middle. The sequencing sample was made of sorted CD4+, CD8+, or CD8+CD57+ T cells (not recorded which) from PBMCs. This clonotype was obtained from a human donor in good health. The rearrangement joins TRBV11-3 to TRBJ2-7; D gene unclear. DNA for the CDR3: TGTGCCAGCAGCTTAGTGGCCAACTCCTACGAGCAGTACTTC. Its translation is CASSLVANSYEQYF.